This TCR beta chain stems from a study of Graves' ophthalmopathy and Graves' hyperthyroidism (dated by TCRdb to the late 2010s). Study-wide context: Peripheral blood samples were taken at the time of initial diagnosis, before any treatment was given. To tell Graves' ophthalmopathy apart from Graves' hyperthyroidism, and to predict which patients would progress to ophthalmopathy, the study relied on TCR beta repertoire signatures. In over 5 hyperthyroidism patients, the T-cell repertoire of thyroid tissue was compared with the T-cell repertoire of blood. An independent validation cohort comprised some 19 hyperthyroidism patients and over 15 patients who later progressed from hyperthyroidism to ophthalmopathy. In total, approximately 130 blood samples were TCR-sequenced: fewer than 50 ophthalmopathy, some 72 hyperthyroidism and around 17 hyperthyroidism-to-ophthalmopathy patients. Following sampling, methimazole starting at 30 mg daily was administered to hyperthyroidism patients, and high-dose intravenous methylprednisolone was administered to ophthalmopathy patients. The roughly 91 discovery patients were randomly divided into training and test sets at a 7:3 ratio. A discovery set of about 99 patients (around 40 ophthalmopathy, approximately 58 stable hyperthyroidism) was enrolled to explore V-J signatures distinguishing ophthalmopathy from hyperthyroidism.

TCR beta CDR3 regions were amplified from RNA transcripts for repertoire sequencing. The first round was an RT-PCR using HTBI primers with the Qiagen OneStep RT-PCR kit, and this first round was followed by a second-round multiplex PCR, then size selection and purification. The libraries underwent paired-end sequencing with 100 bp reads on an Illumina HiSeq2000. Processing in the source paper ran as follows. SOAPnuke was used for read processing, and reads with adapters, uncalled bases, a mean Phred below 15, or no exact constant-primer or identifier match were discarded. COPE v1.2.5 was used to merge high-quality paired reads. Clonotypes were defined as unique nucleotide sequences and were aligned to IMGT TRB V, D and J references using MiTCR v1.1. The analysis was limited to V-J combinations with a frequency above 0.0001, which together covered approximately 99% of the repertoires. A TCR clonal expansion and chaos score per V-J combination was defined as the ratio of F50 clonal expansion to chaos observed in the TCRdist matrix. Welch's t-statistics and random forest were used to reduce features to about a dozen V-J combinations, which were fed into a naive Bayes classifier. The similarity between thyroid and blood repertoires was quantified using the Morisita-Horn index. Through fastp at Q25 and MiXCR, TCRdb rebuilt clones from the public reads, retaining in-frame beta chains. Entries are consolidated by CDR3 protein sequence, retaining the most common genes and DNA. These V and J calls are TCRdb output, not the study's own analysis. The sample table shows roughly 610,000 distinct CDR3 sequences, and 20% to 25% are seen once. The ten top clones hold about 6.6% of the sample.

What the work shows at the level of the full study, not this receptor alone: In validation, the model predicted ophthalmopathy progression with about 70% sensitivity and approximately 78% specificity; some 13 predicted patients were CT-confirmed with GO in a median of approximately 6.2 months. No statistical method was used to set the sample size in advance, and the investigators knew which group each participant was assigned to. In cross-validation, the 13-signature model distinguished ophthalmopathy from stable hyperthyroidism with 87.88% sensitivity and around 84% specificity, while in the test set the corresponding values were around 79% and 71%. Among expanded thyroid clonotypes with frequency above 0.001, most also showed up in blood, which suggests that blood repertoires may reflect the thyroid immune response.

The CDR3, cysteine through phenylalanine, is 17 amino acids long. Solely the CDR3 DNA is kept, with 51 bases framed from the first base. CDR1 MNHNS and CDR2 SASEGT are derived from the germline V gene. V is shortened by 0 bases, J by 3 bases, and the region joining them spans 15 bases. In its sample, this clonotype was seen many times. This clone's antigen is unknown. No quality values exist for individual bases; no much larger clone is one base distant. Stable hyperthyroidism was defined as no progression to ophthalmopathy within 18 months of follow-up. Patients with hyperthyroidism were aged 18 to 65 years, had been newly diagnosed, and had a disease duration of less than 2 months. Patients with other autoimmune diseases, uncontrolled infections, pregnancy or lactation were excluded from the study. Diagnosis relied on clinical symptoms, serum thyroxine, TRAb, thyroid ultrasound and orbital computed tomography. PBMCs were isolated from 7.5 to 10 ml of fresh peripheral blood by Ficoll-Paque density gradient centrifugation. Total RNA was extracted with Trizol reagent and quality-checked on an Agilent 2100 Bioanalyzer.

The sequenced sample consisted of peripheral blood. Here the chain combines TRBV6-1 and TRBJ1-3; perhaps TRBD1 is the D gene, with 6 bases matching. The receptor's source is a woman aged 18 to 35 with stable Graves' hyperthyroidism. Some clones in this sample may be carry-over from other donors' samples. Donor details come from another sample of the same person, matched by shared clones. In nucleotide form, the sequence is TGTGCCAGCAGTGAAGCATTGGAATCCAGGGGTGGAAACACCATATATTTT. Its coded protein is CASSEALESRGGNTIYF.